This passage covers 30 T cell receptor beta chains from one sample sequenced in a study of T-cell memory formation after mild COVID-19. TCRdb re-called the 5' RACE reads through MiXCR, storing one row per CDR3 protein. Of some 320,000 distinct CDR3 sequences detected, about 16% appear once; the ten largest clones hold approximately 20%. The sequenced sample was PBMCs or a T cell subset sorted from them (not recorded which). These receptors were obtained from a man between 18 and 29 years old who had mild COVID-19 (a few samples of this study predate the infection). Cell type and time point are not known.

This clonotype has a handful of counts. This chain uses TRBV15 with TRBJ2-2; D call uncertain. V shed 5 bases and J shed 4 bases, with 11 bases lying between them. Germline CDR1 and CDR2: LNHNV and YYDKDF (reference sequence). This CDR3 has 14 amino acids. The CDR3 region has the DNA TGTGCCACCAGCCACGGCGGAATCACCGGGGAGCTGTTTTTT. This codes for CATSHGGITGELFF.

This clonotype has a handful of counts. The chain is built from TRBV12-3 or TRBV12-4 and TRBJ2-1; D is possibly TRBD2 (6 bases). The CDR3 has 14 residues. Trimming pared 6 bases from V and 8 bases from J, leaving 17 bases between. The CDR3 DNA reads as TGTGCCAGCAGCACGGTACTAGCTGGCTATGAGCAGTTCTTC. Translation gives CASSTVLAGYEQFF.

The chain couples TRBV18 to TRBJ2-2, with D possibly matching TRBD2 (6 bases). Germline V gives CDR1 KGHSH, CDR2 LQKENI. The CDR3 consists of 15 residues. V lost 0 bases and J 2 bases, leaving 7 bases between the germline ends. CDR3 DNA: TGTGCCAGCTCACCACCAGGGACTAACACCGGGGAGCTGTTTTTT. It encodes CASSPPGTNTGELFF.

At least ten counts were recorded for this clonotype. The V and J genes are TRBV7-2 and TRBJ2-5, with 12 bases that match TRBD2. The germline V gene has CDR1 SGHTA and CDR2 FQGNSA. The CDR3 has 15 amino acids. V gave up 5 bases and J gave up 2 bases; unmatched junction bases: 3. The CDR3 sequence: CASSQTSGGQETQYF. The CDR3 bases are TGTGCCAGCAGCCAGACTAGCGGGGGACAAGAGACCCAGTACTTC.

This clonotype was counted between two and nine times. The chain combines TRBV12-3 or TRBV12-4 with TRBJ1-5; D ambiguous. Trimming stripped 8 bases from V and 0 bases from J, with 17 bases between. The length of the CDR3 is 16 residues. The CDR3 DNA reads as TGTGCCAGCCGGGCTTTGGGTTCCAATAGCAATCAGCCCCAGCATTTT. This encodes CASRALGSNSNQPQHF.

This clonotype was detected a few times. This rearrangement joins TRBV3-1 to TRBJ2-1; 16 nucleotides align to TRBD2. CDR1 and CDR2 from the germline V gene are LGHDT and YNNKEL (reference sequence). CDR3 size: 15 residues. With 4 bases clipped from V and 10 bases from J, the junction kept 4 bases outside the gene matches. The CDR3 sequence is CASSPGLAGGREQFF. The CDR3 nucleotides are TGTGCCAGCAGCCCGGGACTAGCGGGGGGGAGGGAGCAGTTCTTC.

The chain joins TRBV6-5 to TRBJ2-5; D unclear. Looked up from germline, CDR1 is MNHEY and CDR2 is SVGAGI. The ends were cut back, 2 bases at V and 4 bases at J, with 8 bases in the middle. This CDR3 contains 13 residues. CDR3 in amino acids: CASSYLARETQYF. CDR3 nucleotides: TGTGCCAGCAGTTACCTGGCTCGAGAGACCCAGTACTTC.

This clonotype has just a few counts. V and J are TRBV12-3 or TRBV12-4 and TRBJ2-3, with 8 bases lining up with TRBD2. The CDR3 spans 16 residues. Losses at the gene ends were 3 bases for V and 4 bases for J; bases not matched to a gene: 9. CDR3 in amino acids: CASSLSGGPGADTQYF. The CDR3 DNA sequence: TGTGCCAGCAGTTTGTCGGGGGGGCCTGGCGCAGATACGCAGTATTTT.

The V and J genes are TRBV9 and TRBJ2-5; TRBD1 or TRBD2 may be the D gene (5 bases each). V was shortened by 0 bases and J by 3 bases, with 15 bases between the two germline ends. The CDR3 spans 16 residues. CDR1 SGDLS and CDR2 YYNGEE come from the germline V gene. CDR3 DNA: TGTGCCAGCAGCGTAGGGGGAGAGTGGGGGAAAGAGACCCAGTACTTC. This sequence encodes CASSVGGEWGKETQYF.

The J gene is TRBJ2-1, the V gene TRBV27; D gene uncertain. The germline V and J ends were trimmed by 10 bases and 4 bases, with 8 bases remaining between them. This CDR3 region has 11 residues. Germline V gene sequence: CDR1 MNHEY, CDR2 SMNVEV (reference sequence). In DNA form, the CDR3 reads TGTGCCATCCGTCGGTACAATGAGCAGTTCTTC. This gives the protein CAIRRYNEQFF.

The chain combines TRBV20-1 with TRBJ1-2; a possible D gene is TRBD1 (5 bases). The CDR3 sequence is 13 residues long. The germline V gene has CDR1 DFQATT and CDR2 SNEGSKA (reference sequence). V was trimmed by 5 bases and J by 6 bases, leaving 16 bases between them. The CDR3 coding sequence is TGCAGTGCTTGGATGGACACACGGGATGGCTACACCTTC. Encoded protein: CSAWMDTRDGYTF.

In this sample, this clonotype turned up many times. This chain joins TRBV3-1 and TRBJ2-1; D remains ambiguous. This CDR3 spans 13 amino acids. Germline V gene lookup returns CDR1 LGHDT and CDR2 YNNKEL (reference sequence). V gave up 4 bases and J gave up 0 bases, with 4 bases separating them. The CDR3 spells CASSPSSYNEQFF. DNA of the CDR3: TGTGCCAGCAGCCCTAGCTCCTACAATGAGCAGTTCTTC.

V usage is TRBV6-5 and J usage is TRBJ1-1; no clear D gene. V was cut by 0 bases and J by 0 bases, with 8 bases left in between. The germline V gene encodes CDR1 MNHEY and CDR2 SVGAGI. This CDR3 comprises 15 residues. The CDR3 DNA reads as TGTGCCAGCAGTTACTCGGGTAATATGAACACTGAAGCTTTCTTT. This sequence encodes CASSYSGNMNTEAFF.

The chain carries TRBV6-5 and TRBJ2-3, with 9 bases matching TRBD2. V shed 2 bases, J shed 2 bases, and the junction held 8 bases outside the gene matches. The V gene's germline CDR1 is MNHEY and CDR2 SVGAGI. The CDR3 loop spans 17 amino acids. The CDR3 here is CASSYRRSGGYTDTQYF. Written as DNA, the CDR3 is TGTGCCAGCAGTTACCGAAGGAGCGGGGGGTACACAGATACGCAGTATTTT.

This chain joins TRBV12-3 or TRBV12-4 and TRBJ2-7, with D perhaps TRBD1 (5 bases). Trimming removed 9 bases from V and 2 bases from J, with 14 bases in between. This CDR3 comprises 13 residues. CDR3 sequence (DNA): TGTGCCAGTAAAAACCTAGGGGCCTACGAGCAGTACTTC. As protein: CASKNLGAYEQYF.

Ten or more counts support this clonotype. This chain joins TRBV5-1 and TRBJ2-7; tentatively, D is TRBD1 or TRBD2 (5 bases each). This CDR3 has 13 amino acids. The germline gives CDR1 SGHRS, CDR2 YFSETQ. V was trimmed by 2 bases and J by 1 base, leaving 7 bases between them. The CDR3 DNA reads TGCGCCAGCAGCTTTGAGGGGTCCTACGAGCAGTACGTC. Its translation is CASSFEGSYEQYV.

This rearrangement joins TRBV28 to TRBJ1-6; the match to TRBD1 covers 7 bases. V lost 6 bases, J lost 7 bases, and 6 bases stayed unmatched. This CDR3 is 14 amino acids long. Germline V gives CDR1 MDHEN, CDR2 SYDVKM. The CDR3 coding sequence is TGTGCCAGCAGGGAGACAGGGAACAATTCACCCCTCCACTTT. Translated, it gives CASRETGNNSPLHF.

V and J are TRBV12-3 or TRBV12-4 and TRBJ2-5, with 8 bases aligning to TRBD2. V gave up 6 bases and J gave up 5 bases; unmatched junction bases: 17. This CDR3 has 17 residues. CDR3 region: CASSPFQFSGVRETQYF. The CDR3 DNA is TGTGCCAGCAGCCCGTTCCAGTTTAGCGGGGTAAGGGAGACCCAGTACTTC.

This clonotype occurred many times. The chain combines TRBV7-9 with TRBJ2-7; a possible D gene is TRBD1 (5 bases). This CDR3 region has 14 residues. V was trimmed by 4 bases and J by 6 bases, leaving 16 bases between them. Germline loops: CDR1 SEHNR, CDR2 FQNEAQ (reference sequence). In DNA, the CDR3 is TGTGCCAGCAGCTCCACTACAGGTCTCTCCGAGCAGTACGTC. Protein sequence: CASSSTTGLSEQYV.

This chain uses TRBV20-1 with TRBJ1-3; D not resolved. This CDR3 is built from 16 residues. CDR1 and CDR2 (germline): DFQATT, SNEGSKA (reference sequence). The CDR3 protein is CNLWRNHDGPGNTIYF. The CDR3 nucleotides are TGCAATCTCTGGCGGAATCACGACGGCCCCGGAAACACCATATATTTT.

This clonotype was detected a few times. V usage is TRBV27 and J usage is TRBJ1-2; a weak D match, TRBD1 (5 bases). The CDR3 extends over 13 amino acids. The V and J ends lost 7 bases and 5 bases respectively, with 14 bases between them. Germline values: CDR1 MNHEY, CDR2 SMNVEV (reference sequence). This chain's CDR3 is CASTSLGGYGYTF. CDR3 coding DNA: TGTGCCAGCACCTCCCTTGGGGGGTATGGCTACACCTTC.

J is TRBJ2-1 and V is TRBV4-2, with TRBD2 matching over 8 bases. The CDR3 consists of 16 residues. Germline values: CDR1 LGHNA, CDR2 YNFKEQ. Trimming cost V 2 bases and J 4 bases; bases outside gene matches: 7. In DNA form, the CDR3 reads TGTGCCAGCAGCCAAATGAGCGGGGGCTCATACAATGAGCAGTTCTTC. Encoded protein: CASSQMSGGSYNEQFF.

The chain links TRBV4-3 to TRBJ1-1; D is ambiguous. Per germline, CDR1 LGHNA and CDR2 YSLEER. CDR3 size: 15 residues. V lost 0 bases to trimming and J lost 4 bases, with 12 bases between them. The CDR3 region has the DNA TGCGCCAGCAGCCAAGATTTTGAGGCGGTCACTGAAGCTTTCTTT. Translated: CASSQDFEAVTEAFF.

This clonotype showed up just a few times. The CDR3 spells CASSRTGVTYEQYV. In nucleotides, the CDR3 is TGTGCCAGCAGTCGGACAGGGGTCACCTACGAGCAGTACGTC. The chain uses TRBV6-5 and TRBJ2-7; 9 bases are shared with TRBD1. The V gene end was trimmed by 5 bases and the J gene end by 2 bases; junction bases not matched to a gene: 4. The CDR3 loop spans 14 amino acids. CDR1 is MNHEY and CDR2 is SVGAGI in the germline V gene.

The V and J genes are TRBV9 and TRBJ1-2; 10 nucleotides match TRBD1. V lost 1 base, J lost 6 bases, and 6 bases stayed unmatched. The CDR3 is 15 residues long. The germline CDR1 and CDR2 sequences are SGDLS and YYNGEE. Written as DNA, the CDR3 is TGTGCCAGCAGCGTAACGGGACAGGGGATCGATGGCTACACCTTC. It codes for CASSVTGQGIDGYTF.

This clonotype was seen only a few times. The chain employs TRBV7-9 and TRBJ2-4, with TRBD1 matching 10 bases. The CDR3 contains 15 residues. CDR1 SEHNR and CDR2 FQNEAQ come from the germline V gene (reference sequence). Unmatched junction bases numbered 9, after V lost 5 bases and J lost 8 bases. In DNA form, the CDR3 reads TGTGCCAGCAGCCCCCGTCTCGGACAGGGGGACATTCAGTACTTC. Translation gives CASSPRLGQGDIQYF.

This clonotype has more than one count but fewer than ten. J is TRBJ2-5 and V is TRBV6-6, with unresolved D. CDR1 is MNHNY, CDR2 SVGAGI, per germline (reference sequence). Trimming stripped 2 bases from V and 4 bases from J, with 8 bases between. The CDR3 is 13 amino acids. The DNA of the CDR3 is TGTGCCAGCAGTTACGTTCGGAGAGAGACCCAGTACTTC. It is translated as CASSYVRRETQYF.

This clonotype was observed a few times. The chain couples TRBV3-1 to TRBJ1-4; D is undetermined. This CDR3 comprises 15 residues. Per the germline V gene, CDR1 is LGHDT and CDR2 is YNNKEL (reference sequence). V lost 0 bases and J lost 8, with 13 bases in between. The CDR3: CASSQDGMFQEKLFF. CDR3 nucleotide sequence: TGTGCCAGCAGCCAAGACGGTATGTTCCAGGAAAAACTGTTTTTT.

This clonotype was recorded a few times. The chain is built from TRBV3-1 and TRBJ2-7; 9 positions match TRBD1. The germline V gene encodes CDR1 LGHDT and CDR2 YNNKEL (reference sequence). The CDR3 covers 14 residues. In DNA form, the CDR3 reads TGTGCCAGCAGCTCGGGACAGGGCTCCCACGAGCAGTACGTC. Residues: CASSSGQGSHEQYV.

In this sample, this clonotype turned up a few times. This sequence joins TRBV4-2 and TRBJ1-2; 7 bases map to TRBD1. The CDR3 sequence is 15 residues long. Per germline, CDR1 LGHNA and CDR2 YNFKEQ. Trimming at V came to 1 base and at J to 4 bases, leaving 6 bases not matched to a gene. The DNA for the CDR3 is TGTGCCAGCAGCCAAGCCGGACAGGCCTTCTATGGCTACACCTTC. Its translation: CASSQAGQAFYGYTF.